The 30 T cell receptor beta chains below were found in one sample sequenced in a study of OX40 agonist ivuxolimab in advanced cancers. This table comes from immunoSEQ multiplex PCR, and its TCRdb copy is limited to in-frame clones, with some not included. The sample holds 70,000 or so clones, about 89% seen once. This specimen consisted of CD4+ or CD8+ T cells sorted from blood, obtained in a trial of the OX40 agonist ivuxolimab. Receptor source: an adult with an advanced solid tumor such as melanoma, head and neck, liver or kidney cancer.

The chain's CDR3 is CASSQDRTANYGYTF. The CDR3 DNA is TGTGCCAGCAGCCAAGATCGGACGGCCAACTATGGCTACACCTTC. The chain employs TRBV14 and TRBJ1-2, with no clear D. Germline CDR1 reads SGHDN; CDR2 reads FVKESK. Trimming removed 0 bases from V and 2 bases from J, with 10 bases in between. This CDR3 has 15 residues.

V and J are TRBV7-9 and TRBJ2-5; D may match TRBD1 or TRBD2 (7 bases each). The V end was cut by 2 bases, the J end by 1 base, with 14 bases between. The CDR3 spans 16 residues. Germline CDR1 is SEHNR and CDR2 is FQNEAQ (reference sequence). This CDR3 is CASSLPRGGSQETQYF. CDR3 DNA sequence: TGTGCCAGCAGCTTACCCAGGGGGGGGAGCCAAGAGACCCAGTACTTC. The full variable domain, in which reference TRBV7-9 and TRBJ2-5 provide the parts outside the CDR3, is DTGVSQNPRHKITKRGQNVTFRCDPISEHNRLYWYRQTLGQGPEFLTYFQNEAQLEKSRLLSDRFSAERPKGSFSTLEIQRTEQGDSAMYLCASSLPRGGSQETQYFGPGTRLLVL.

This rearrangement joins TRBV5-5 to TRBJ2-2; the match to TRBD2 covers 9 bases. With V trimmed by 4 bases and J by 1 base, 2 bases remained unmatched. CDR3 size: 15 residues. Germline CDR1 SGHKS, CDR2 YYEKEE (reference sequence). The CDR3 DNA reads as TGTGCCAGCAGCAAACTAGCGGGGAACACCGGGGAGCTGTTTTTT. This gives the protein CASSKLAGNTGELFF.

The CDR3 bases are TGTGCCAGCAGCTCAAAACTAGCGGGAGGGTCAGATACGCAGTATTTT. It codes for CASSSKLAGGSDTQYF. The chain carries TRBV11-2 and TRBJ2-3, with TRBD2 identical over 13 bases. With V trimmed by 4 bases and J by 4 bases, 5 bases remained unmatched. CDR3 length: 16 amino acids. The germline gives CDR1 SGHAT, CDR2 FQNNGV.

The chain links TRBV6-5 to TRBJ1-5; D ambiguous. This CDR3 spans 13 amino acids. Germline CDR1 MNHEY, CDR2 SVGAGI. Trimming shortened V by 2 bases and J by 2 bases, and 4 bases separated the two germline ends. Written as DNA, the CDR3 is TGTGCCAGCAGTTACGTAGGCAATCAGCCCCAGCATTTT. Amino acids: CASSYVGNQPQHF.

This clone was seen a handful of times. This chain uses TRBV14 with TRBJ1-1; TRBD1 aligns across 7 bases. CDR1 SGHDN and CDR2 FVKESK come from the germline V gene. The junction had 5 bases not matched to a gene; V was cut back by 1 base and J by 6 bases. This CDR3 contains 14 residues. CDR3 nucleotides: TGTGCCAGCAGCCAAGTCGGGCAGGGGGCTGAAGCTTTCTTT. Translated, it gives CASSQVGQGAEAFF.

CDR3 sequence (DNA): TGTGCCAGCAGCTTTGAGACAGGGGGCTACGAGCAGTACTTC. Translation gives CASSFETGGYEQYF. The chain recombines TRBV7-2 with TRBJ2-7, with TRBD1 identical over 9 bases. Germline lookup yields CDR1 SGHTA and CDR2 FQGNSA. Losses at the gene ends were 3 bases for V and 3 bases for J; bases not matched to a gene: 3. The CDR3 loop spans 14 amino acids.

The gene calls are TRBV6-1 and TRBJ1-2, with D possibly matching TRBD1 (6 bases). Between the trimmed V and J ends, which lost 5 bases and 0 bases, there was a span of 16 bases. The CDR3 contains 16 residues. Germline assignment: CDR1 MNHNS and CDR2 SASEGT. The CDR3 loop reads CASSKGTLRTNYGYTF. The CDR3 DNA sequence: TGTGCCAGCAGTAAAGGGACACTCCGTACTAACTATGGCTACACCTTC.

The genes are TRBV18 and TRBJ2-7, with D perhaps matching TRBD1 (6 bases). Germline-derived CDR1 and CDR2 are KGHSH and LQKENI. This CDR3 region has 16 residues. V shed 4 bases and J shed 5 bases, with 21 bases lying between them. The CDR3 sequence: CASSLQGGGRGHEQYF. The CDR3, as DNA: TGTGCCAGCTCACTCCAAGGTGGAGGCAGGGGCCACGAGCAGTACTTC.

This clone occurred a few times. The rearrangement links TRBV4-1 to TRBJ2-7; D is possibly TRBD1 (6 bases). Germline V gene sequence: CDR1 MGHRA, CDR2 YSYEKL. The CDR3 length is 11 residues. Trimming pared 5 bases from V and 10 bases from J, leaving 12 bases between. This CDR3 is CASSIRDTQYF. The CDR3 bases are TGCGCCAGCAGCATCCGGGACACCCAGTACTTC.

The genes are TRBV6-5 and TRBJ1-1; 8 bases agree with TRBD1. CDR1 is MNHEY, CDR2 SVGAGI, per germline. The ends lost 0 bases at V and 4 bases at J; junction bases unmatched: 4. The CDR3 spans 15 residues. CDR3 bases: TGTGCCAGCAGTTACTCGACGGACAGGGCCACTGAAGCTTTCTTT. Encoded protein: CASSYSTDRATEAFF.

J is TRBJ1-2 and V is TRBV7-2; D gene uncertain. Germline assignment: CDR1 SGHTA and CDR2 FQGNSA. The CDR3 consists of 14 residues. Trimming pared 5 bases from V and 0 bases from J, leaving 10 bases between. CDR3 bases: TGTGCCAGCAGCCCATGGATCCCTAACTATGGCTACACCTTC. Translating gives CASSPWIPNYGYTF. The full variable domain, rest sourced from reference TRBV7-2 and TRBJ1-2, is GAGVSQSPSNKVTEKGKDVELRCDPISGHTALYWYRQSLGQGLEFLIYFQGNSAPDKSGLPSDRFSAERTGGSVSTLTIQRTQQEDSAVYLCASSPWIPNYGYTFGSGTRLTVV.

J is TRBJ2-1 and V is TRBV28, with D tentatively TRBD2 (6 bases). V lost 7 bases and J lost 0, with 19 bases in between. The CDR3 covers 17 residues. CDR1 MDHEN and CDR2 SYDVKM come from the germline V gene. As DNA, the CDR3 is TGTGCCAGCACCTCATCGGGACTTCCCGACTCCTACAATGAGCAGTTCTTC. Its protein is CASTSSGLPDSYNEQFF.

The chain couples TRBV18 to TRBJ1-2; 7 bases are a match to TRBD1. V trimming: 5 bases; J trimming: 0 bases; junction bases outside the gene matches: 9. Germline V CDR1 and CDR2: KGHSH, LQKENI. The CDR3 has 16 residues. The CDR3 region has the DNA TGTGCCAGCTCAGGAGAGGACAGGATCACTAACTATGGCTACACCTTC. Encoded protein: CASSGEDRITNYGYTF.

This chain joins TRBV19 and TRBJ2-5; weak D call: TRBD1 (5 bases). The length of the CDR3 is 12 residues. Trimming took off 6 bases at V and 2 bases at J, with 7 bases between the two ends. In germline, CDR1 is LNHDA, CDR2 SQIVND (reference sequence). CDR3 sequence reads: CASRDTQETQYF. CDR3 nucleotides: TGTGCCAGTAGGGACACACAAGAGACCCAGTACTTC.

This chain connects TRBV25-1 to TRBJ2-5; weak D call: TRBD2 (6 bases). Germline CDR1 and CDR2: MGHDK and SYGVNS. Trimming shortened V by 4 bases and J by 0 bases, and 9 bases separated the two germline ends. The length of the CDR3 is 14 residues. Here the CDR3 DNA reads TGTGCCAGCAGTGCCGGGACTCACCAAGAGACCCAGTACTTC. This encodes CASSAGTHQETQYF. The full variable domain, rest sourced from reference TRBV25-1 and TRBJ2-5, is EADIYQTPRYLVIGTGKKITLECSQTMGHDKMYWYQQDPGMELHLIHYSYGVNSTEKGDLSSESTVSRIRTEHFPLTLESARPSHTSQYLCASSAGTHQETQYFGPGTRLLVL.

This chain connects TRBV19 to TRBJ2-1; weak D call: TRBD2 (5 bases). The ends were cut back, 5 bases at V and 7 bases at J, with 21 bases in the middle. The CDR3 runs to 16 residues. Germline lookup yields CDR1 LNHDA and CDR2 SQIVND (reference sequence). The CDR3 is CASSSGRAMPGNEQFF. DNA for the CDR3: TGTGCCAGTAGTTCCGGGCGGGCCATGCCTGGGAATGAGCAGTTCTTC.

The chain is built from TRBV6-6 and TRBJ2-2; D perhaps matches TRBD2 (6 bases). Looked up from germline, CDR1 is MNHNY and CDR2 is SVGAGI (reference sequence). CDR3 length equals 14 residues. V lost 4 bases to trimming and J lost 5 bases, with 11 bases between them. As DNA, the CDR3 is TGTGCCAGCAGTTCGAGGGGAGGTACCGGGGAGCTGTTTTTT. The encoded protein is CASSSRGGTGELFF.

The chain links TRBV27 to TRBJ2-7; the match to TRBD2 covers 7 bases. The V segment lost 7 bases and the J segment 3 bases; nucleotides outside the gene matches: 15. The germline CDR1 and CDR2 sequences are MNHEY and SMNVEV (reference sequence). The CDR3 sequence is 16 residues long. CDR3 in DNA: TGTGCCAGCAACCCCCCGGCTAGCGGCCCTCTCTACGAGCAGTACTTC. It codes for CASNPPASGPLYEQYF.

The chain has TRBV6-5 and TRBJ1-5; D unresolved. Germline CDR1 MNHEY, CDR2 SVGAGI. V shed 2 bases and J shed 13 bases, with 9 bases lying between them. The CDR3 runs 11 residues. CDR3 DNA: TGTGCCAGCAGTTACCCGCCCTATCAGCATTTT. Translation gives CASSYPPYQHF.

This clone is a singleton in its sample. The genes are TRBV2 and TRBJ1-5; maybe TRBD1 (5 bases). V was clipped by 2 bases and J by 0 bases, with 20 bases between them. Per germline, CDR1 SNHLY and CDR2 FYNNEI. The CDR3 loop spans 19 amino acids. CDR3 DNA sequence: TGTGCCAGCAGTGAAAGGAACAGGTTACCCGGACTTAGCAATCAGCCCCAGCATTTT. Protein: CASSERNRLPGLSNQPQHF.

This clone is a singleton in its sample. The genes are TRBV6-1 and TRBJ1-1; no reliable D call. Germline V gene sequence: CDR1 MNHNS, CDR2 SASEGT. Deletions cut 6 bases from V and 1 base from J, with 3 bases between. There are 11 residues in the CDR3. The CDR3 coding sequence is TGTGCCAGCAGCAGGAACACTGAAGCTTTCTTT. It encodes CASSRNTEAFF.

This clone was counted only a few times. The V gene is TRBV29-1, the J gene TRBJ1-1; D is ambiguous. CDR3 length: 10 residues. Germline loops: CDR1 SQVTM, CDR2 ANQGSEA. With 4 bases removed from V and 8 bases from J, the gap between germline ends came to 8 bases. Here the CDR3 reads CSVGVTEAFF. The CDR3 nucleotides are TGCAGCGTTGGGGTCACAGAAGCTTTCTTT.

This clone was counted once. This chain links TRBV5-4 with TRBJ1-2; a weak D match, TRBD1 (5 bases). Per the germline V gene, CDR1 is SGHNT and CDR2 is YYREEE (reference sequence). The CDR3 is 13 amino acids. Trimming removed 9 bases at V and 5 bases at J, with 17 bases between. The CDR3 DNA sequence: TGTGCCACCTCATATCCAGGGTATTATGGCTACACCTTC. It encodes CATSYPGYYGYTF.

The rearrangement uses TRBV5-1 and TRBJ2-3; 10 bases are shared with TRBD2. The CDR3 runs 16 residues. V shed 2 bases and J 5 bases; nucleotides not matched to a gene: 8. Germline V lookup: CDR1 SGHRS, CDR2 YFSETQ. CDR3 loop: CASSLPSGSGLDTQYF. The CDR3 DNA reads as TGCGCCAGCAGCTTACCTAGCGGGAGCGGATTAGATACGCAGTATTTT.

This clone was observed a handful of times. This CDR3 is CASTGGRGQSLSGANVLTF. DNA of the CDR3: TGTGCCAGTACCGGGGGTAGGGGCCAGTCTCTCTCTGGGGCCAACGTCCTGACTTTC. The chain combines TRBV19 with TRBJ2-6; D may be TRBD2 (6 bases). Germline CDR1 is LNHDA and CDR2 is SQIVND (reference sequence). V was pared by 7 bases and J by 0 bases, with 22 bases between. The CDR3 loop spans 19 amino acids.

The rearrangement links TRBV7-8 to TRBJ2-1; 12 nucleotides align to TRBD2. V was clipped by 5 bases and J by 0 bases; unmatched bases: 20. The CDR3 is 22 residues long. Germline CDR1 reads SGHVS; CDR2 reads FQNEAQ. CDR3 nucleotide sequence: TGTGCCAGCAGCCTAAGACCCCGATTCTTGCTAGCGGGAGGGAGCTCCTACAATGAGCAGTTCTTC. Its translation: CASSLRPRFLLAGGSSYNEQFF.

This chain connects TRBV27 to TRBJ2-4; D is uncertain. The CDR3 sequence is 15 residues long. CDR1 and CDR2 (germline): MNHEY, SMNVEV (reference sequence). V was trimmed by 3 bases and J by 8 bases, leaving 17 bases between them. The CDR3: CASSLTPTGVDIQYF. The DNA of the CDR3 is TGTGCCAGCAGTTTGACCCCGACCGGCGTTGACATTCAGTACTTC.

V gene TRBV5-5 combines with J gene TRBJ2-7; no clear D. The CDR3 runs 13 residues. V was pared by 3 bases and J by 4 bases, with 11 bases between. The germline V gene encodes CDR1 SGHKS and CDR2 YYEKEE (reference sequence). CDR3 residues: CASSSPQSYEQYF. CDR3 sequence (DNA): TGTGCCAGCAGCTCGCCGCAATCATACGAGCAGTACTTC.

The V gene is TRBV10-3, the J gene TRBJ2-1; 13 positions agree with TRBD2. V gave up 4 bases and J gave up 6 bases; unmatched junction bases: 3. The germline gives CDR1 ENHRY, CDR2 SYGVKD. The CDR3 contains 15 residues. The CDR3 protein is CAISVTSGGTNEQFF. The CDR3 DNA sequence: TGTGCCATCAGTGTGACTAGCGGGGGGACCAATGAGCAGTTCTTC.